These 8 T cell receptor beta chains were sequenced from one sample in a study of lymphopenia after photon versus proton radiotherapy. Using immunoSEQ multiplex PCR, the repertoire was profiled, and TCRdb retains in-frame clones only, with some absent. This repertoire shows around 70,000 clones, approximately 91% found once; its top ten account for about 2.6%. The input for sequencing was peripheral blood, taken from a patient treated with photon-based radiotherapy. The receptors here all came from a woman between 70 and 85 years old with pancreatic cancer.

The chain joins TRBV28 to TRBJ2-5; tentative D call: TRBD2 (6 bases). Trimming left V 4 bases short and J 3 bases short, with 12 bases between. The CDR3 is made up of 14 amino acids. The germline V gene has CDR1 MDHEN and CDR2 SYDVKM. The CDR3 is CASSYSGGEETQYF. The CDR3 DNA reads as TGTGCCAGCAGTTACTCCGGGGGAGAAGAGACCCAGTACTTC.

This sequence joins TRBV11-2 and TRBJ2-3; 15 bases align to TRBD2. Germline V gene data show CDR1 as SGHAT and CDR2 as FQNNGV. V lost 5 bases and J lost 8; bases outside the gene matches: 11. CDR3 size: 17 residues. Here the CDR3 reads CASSPGLAGGPGGTQYF. The CDR3 nucleotides are TGTGCCAGCAGCCCAGGACTAGCGGGAGGGCCGGGAGGTACGCAGTATTTT.

The rearrangement links TRBV2 to TRBJ1-5, with 8 bases fitting TRBD1. V lost 6 bases and J lost 3; bases outside the gene matches: 7. The germline V gene has CDR1 SNHLY and CDR2 FYNNEI. CDR3 length: 15 amino acids. CDR3 DNA: TGTGCCAGCAGCCAGGGGGCTGGTAACAATCAGCCCCAGCATTTT. Its protein product is CASSQGAGNNQPQHF.

The J gene is TRBJ1-5, the V gene TRBV9; TRBD1 matches 8 bases. Trimming took 4 bases from V and 0 from J; bases not matched to a gene: 9. The germline V gene has CDR1 SGDLS and CDR2 YYNGEE. The CDR3 has 17 residues. CDR3 sequence reads: CASSLGQEPNSNQPQHF. In DNA form, the CDR3 reads TGTGCCAGCAGCTTGGGACAGGAGCCTAATAGCAATCAGCCCCAGCATTTT.

This clone has just one count. J is TRBJ1-4 and V is TRBV6-6; the D is unclear. The CDR3 is made up of 16 amino acids. Germline V gene sequence: CDR1 MNHNY, CDR2 SVGAGI (reference sequence). With 0 bases removed from V and 7 bases from J, the gap between germline ends came to 15 bases. The CDR3 region is CASSYSWAILAEKLFF. In nucleotides, the CDR3 is TGTGCCAGCAGTTACTCTTGGGCAATCTTGGCTGAAAAACTGTTTTTT.

This clone was detected only once. Here the CDR3 reads CSVESARGGGSEQYF. The DNA of the CDR3 is TGCAGCGTTGAGAGCGCTAGAGGCGGCGGGTCCGAGCAGTACTTC. The chain has TRBV29-1 and TRBJ2-7; possible D gene TRBD2, 5 bases. This CDR3 comprises 15 residues. V dropped 3 bases and J dropped 6 bases, with 21 bases sitting between them. Germline V gives CDR1 SQVTM, CDR2 ANQGSEA.

The chain employs TRBV9 and TRBJ2-2; D is undetermined. Trimming removed 0 bases from V and 3 bases from J, with 6 bases in between. This CDR3 spans 14 amino acids. Germline V lookup: CDR1 SGDLS, CDR2 YYNGEE. This chain's CDR3 is CASSVGHHTGELFF. The CDR3 DNA reads TGTGCCAGCAGCGTAGGGCACCACACCGGGGAGCTGTTTTTT.

This sequence joins TRBV5-4 and TRBJ2-3, with D unresolved. V lost 4 bases to trimming and J lost 9 bases, with 9 bases between them. The CDR3 consists of 11 residues. Looked up from germline, CDR1 is SGHNT and CDR2 is YYREEE (reference sequence). CDR3: CASSLMETQYF. The DNA for the CDR3 is TGTGCCAGCAGCCTCATGGAAACGCAGTATTTT.